Below are 29 T cell receptor beta chains sequenced from a single sample in a study of Ad26.COV2.S vaccination and SARS-CoV-2 variants. The table came from immunoSEQ multiplex PCR; TCRdb's copy has only in-frame clones and leaves some out. The repertoire holds around 320,000 clones, with around 84% as singletons. As for treatment: 15 to 20 received Ad26.COV2.S at low or high dose, single or two shots; several received placebo; per-sample allocation not given. On day 63 after the first injection, vaccine and placebo recipients gave samples. The sample here was peripheral blood, taken in a trial of Ad26.COV2.S vaccine versus placebo. These receptors were taken from a person between 18 and 60 years old who received the Ad26.COV2.S COVID-19 vaccine or a placebo.

V usage is TRBV5-1 and J usage is TRBJ1-2; tentative D call: TRBD1 (6 bases). The CDR3 spans 14 residues. The germline CDR1 and CDR2 sequences are SGHRS and YFSETQ. Trimming removed 0 bases from V and 6 bases from J, with 12 bases in between. The CDR3 region has the DNA TGCGCCAGCAGCTTGGCAGGGACAAAGGATGGCTACACCTTC. This gives the protein CASSLAGTKDGYTF.

The V call is TRBV6-2 or TRBV6-3, the J call TRBJ2-3, with 13 bases fitting TRBD2. Germline-derived CDR1 and CDR2 are MNHEY and SVGEGT. CDR3 length equals 15 residues. With V trimmed by 5 bases and J by 6 bases, 5 bases remained unmatched. CDR3 nucleotides: TGTGCCAGCAGTAGGACTAGCGGGGGTCGGGATACGCAGTATTTT. It encodes CASSRTSGGRDTQYF.

This clone occurred once. The V call is TRBV7-6, the J call TRBJ2-7, with D maybe TRBD1 (5 bases). This CDR3 comprises 16 residues. Germline V lookup: CDR1 SGHVS, CDR2 FNYEAQ. V was clipped by 3 bases and J by 0 bases, with 15 bases between them. CDR3 DNA: TGTGCCAGCAGCTTTGGGGCAGGAGCCGTCTCCTACGAGCAGTACTTC. Protein sequence: CASSFGAGAVSYEQYF. Combining the CDR3 with reference TRBV7-6 and TRBJ2-7 gives the whole variable domain GAGVSQSPRYKVTKRGQDVALRCDPISGHVSLYWYRQALGQGPEFLTYFNYEAQQDKSGLPNDRFSAERPEGSISTLTIQRTEQRDSAMYRCASSFGAGAVSYEQYFGPGTRLTVT.

This clone was seen a single time. The chain employs TRBV5-4 and TRBJ2-1, with D tentatively TRBD1 or TRBD2 (6 bases each). V was shortened by 3 bases and J by 7 bases, with 20 bases between the two germline ends. The CDR3 covers 16 residues. The germline CDR1 and CDR2 sequences are SGHNT and YYREEE (reference sequence). The CDR3 DNA is TGTGCCAGCAGCTCGTCAGGGACCAGGAGGGGGAATGAGCAGTTCTTC. It codes for CASSSSGTRRGNEQFF.

V usage is TRBV18 and J usage is TRBJ1-4; D ambiguous. The V gene's germline CDR1 is KGHSH and CDR2 LQKENI. V was pared by 2 bases and J by 7 bases, with 8 bases between. CDR3 length: 13 residues. As DNA, the CDR3 is TGTGCCAGCTCACCAAGGGAAGGTGAAAAACTGTTTTTT. Protein sequence: CASSPREGEKLFF.

V and J are TRBV6-5 and TRBJ1-1, with D uncertain. V lost 0 bases and J 0 bases, leaving 11 bases between the germline ends. The CDR3 runs 16 residues. Per the germline V gene, CDR1 is MNHEY and CDR2 is SVGAGI. The CDR3 bases are TGTGCCAGCAGTTACTCGCCGGGCTTCATGAACACTGAAGCTTTCTTT. It encodes CASSYSPGFMNTEAFF.

This clone was recorded once. V is TRBV5-5 and J is TRBJ1-2; 8 nucleotides agree with TRBD1. The J segment lost 4 bases and the V segment lost 3 bases, leaving 2 bases of the junction unmatched. CDR1 is SGHKS, CDR2 YYEKEE, per germline (reference sequence). The CDR3 covers 13 residues. CDR3 residues: CASSSGQAYGYTF. CDR3 DNA: TGTGCCAGCAGCTCGGGACAGGCCTATGGCTACACCTTC.

The chain links TRBV30 to TRBJ1-1; possible D gene TRBD1, 5 bases. CDR1 is GTSNPN, CDR2 SVGIG, per germline (reference sequence). CDR3 length: 14 amino acids. V lost 0 bases to trimming and J lost 5 bases, with 13 bases between them. CDR3 loop: CAWSVRGSGTEAFF. CDR3 coding DNA: TGTGCCTGGAGTGTAAGGGGTTCGGGGACTGAAGCTTTCTTT.

The V call is TRBV6-2 or TRBV6-3, the J call TRBJ2-5, with D hard to call. Trimming removed 2 bases from V and 1 base from J, with 11 bases in between. The V gene's germline CDR1 is MNHEY and CDR2 SVGEGT. This CDR3 comprises 15 residues. The CDR3 coding sequence is TGTGCCAGCAGTTACGGCCAGAGACCCCAAGAGACCCAGTACTTC. This sequence encodes CASSYGQRPQETQYF.

This sequence joins TRBV6-2 or TRBV6-3 and TRBJ2-2; perhaps TRBD1 as D (7 bases). This CDR3 comprises 16 residues. V was trimmed by 4 bases and J by 5 bases, leaving 17 bases between them. The V gene's germline CDR1 is MNHEY and CDR2 SVGEGT. The CDR3 nucleotides are TGTGCCAGCAGTTCTCCAGGGGGGTCGTTAACCGGGGAGCTGTTTTTT. It codes for CASSSPGGSLTGELFF.

This rearrangement joins TRBV24-1 to TRBJ2-7; 9 bases are a match to TRBD1. The V segment lost 6 bases and the J segment 3 bases; nucleotides outside the gene matches: 20. CDR1 is KGHDR and CDR2 is SFDVKD in the germline V gene. The CDR3 totals 19 residues. The CDR3 DNA reads TGTGCCACCAGTACTATACCGGGACAGGGATCACTCTCCATCTACGAGCAGTACTTC. This codes for CATSTIPGQGSLSIYEQYF.

This sequence joins TRBV4-3 and TRBJ2-3; D not certain. This CDR3 spans 16 amino acids. The V gene lost 1 base and the J gene lost 4 bases, with 15 bases spanning the gap. Germline V CDR1 and CDR2: LGHNA, YSLEER. CDR3 nucleotide sequence: TGCGCCAGCAGCCAAGCCGCGAGACTTTCGGCAGATACGCAGTATTTT. Translating gives CASSQAARLSADTQYF.

This chain links TRBV18 with TRBJ1-5, with D uncertain. Germline assignment: CDR1 KGHSH and CDR2 LQKENI. The CDR3 runs to 14 residues. Trimming took off 3 bases at V and 4 bases at J, with 10 bases between the two ends. The CDR3 protein is CASSPLPNNQPQHF. The DNA of the CDR3 is TGTGCCAGCTCACCGCTCCCAAATAATCAGCCCCAGCATTTT.

The chain has TRBV19 and TRBJ1-2; tentative D call: TRBD1 (6 bases). The V end lost 6 bases, the J end lost 4 bases, and 15 bases lay between the germline ends. Germline V lookup: CDR1 LNHDA, CDR2 SQIVND (reference sequence). This CDR3 comprises 14 residues. The CDR3 nucleotides read TGTGCCAGTAGCCGAGAAGGGGGTACCTATGGCTACACCTTC. Residues: CASSREGGTYGYTF.

This sequence joins TRBV3-1 (or the pseudogene TRBV3-2) and TRBJ1-1; D is perhaps TRBD1 (5 bases). This CDR3 spans 13 amino acids. V dropped 4 bases and J dropped 5 bases, with 11 bases sitting between them. CDR1 LGHDT and CDR2 YNNKEL come from the germline V gene (reference sequence). CDR3 DNA: TGTGCCAGCAGCCGAATCGGGGGTACTGAAGCTTTCTTT. It is translated as CASSRIGGTEAFF.

The chain has TRBV30 and TRBJ2-1; D is ambiguous. V was trimmed by 0 bases and J by 7 bases, leaving 7 bases between them. The V gene's germline CDR1 is GTSNPN and CDR2 SVGIG (reference sequence). This CDR3 spans 12 amino acids. The CDR3 protein is CAWSVMGNEQFF. The CDR3 DNA follows: TGTGCCTGGAGTGTAATGGGAAATGAGCAGTTCTTC.

The rearrangement links TRBV18 to TRBJ2-2; D gene ambiguous. The V end was cut by 0 bases, the J end by 4 bases, with 9 bases between. Germline V gene lookup returns CDR1 KGHSH and CDR2 LQKENI. The CDR3 length is 15 residues. CDR3 nucleotide sequence: TGTGCCAGCTCACCACCGGGAATCTTCACCGGGGAGCTGTTTTTT. As protein: CASSPPGIFTGELFF.

This clone was counted between two and nine times. The chain carries TRBV7-9 and TRBJ1-3; D call uncertain. CDR1 and CDR2 (germline): SEHNR, FQNEAQ (reference sequence). V lost 3 bases, J lost 0 bases, and 6 bases lay in between. CDR3 size: 14 residues. The CDR3 is CASSLQNSGNTIYF. DNA of the CDR3: TGTGCCAGCAGCTTGCAGAACTCTGGAAACACCATATATTTT.

This clone was detected a few times. V and J are TRBV5-1 and TRBJ1-5; 7 positions match TRBD1. Trimming cost V 3 bases and J 1 base; bases outside gene matches: 4. CDR3 length: 15 residues. Germline CDR1 is SGHRS and CDR2 is YFSETQ. The CDR3 DNA sequence: TGCGCCAGCAGCTCCTCGGGACAGAGCAATCAGCCCCAGCATTTT. The encoded protein is CASSSSGQSNQPQHF.

The genes are TRBV10-3 and TRBJ2-7, with 10 bases that match TRBD1. V lost 6 bases to trimming and J lost 6 bases; unmatched junction nucleotides: 11. Germline CDR1 and CDR2: ENHRY and SYGVKD. This CDR3 has 15 residues. In DNA form, the CDR3 reads TGTGCCATCAGGCCTGCTAGGGACAGGGGAAGCGAGCAGTACTTC. This translates into CAIRPARDRGSEQYF.

This rearrangement joins TRBV10-3 to TRBJ2-5, with 7 bases fitting TRBD2. Unmatched junction bases numbered 9, after V lost 10 bases and J lost 4 bases. The germline V gene has CDR1 ENHRY and CDR2 SYGVKD. This CDR3 has 13 residues. CDR3: CATAPGGGETQYF. The CDR3 coding sequence is TGTGCCACCGCTCCTGGCGGGGGAGAGACCCAGTACTTC.

CDR3 region: CASSQAGVENYGYTF. The CDR3 DNA is TGTGCCAGCAGCCAAGCAGGGGTGGAGAACTATGGCTACACCTTC. The gene calls are TRBV14 and TRBJ1-2; D possibly corresponds to TRBD1 (6 bases). Germline loops: CDR1 SGHDN, CDR2 FVKESK. The CDR3 sequence is 15 residues long. V lost 1 base, J lost 2 bases, and 11 bases lay in between.

The V call is TRBV5-8, the J call TRBJ1-5, with 8 bases aligning to TRBD1. Germline values: CDR1 SGHTS, CDR2 YDEGEE. CDR3 length: 15 amino acids. Trimming cost V 4 bases and J 9 bases; bases outside gene matches: 12. CDR3 region: CASSAPTGDRGPQHF. The CDR3 nucleotides are TGTGCCAGCAGCGCTCCGACAGGGGACCGAGGGCCCCAGCATTTT.

This clone was observed a handful of times. V usage is TRBV10-3 and J usage is TRBJ2-1; D is unclear. From germline, CDR1 is ENHRY and CDR2 SYGVKD. This CDR3 region has 12 residues. Trimming removed 8 bases from V and 6 bases from J, with 11 bases in between. CDR3 loop: CAIARMGNEQFF. The CDR3 DNA reads TGTGCCATCGCTAGAATGGGCAATGAGCAGTTCTTC.

As for this clone: Distinct nucleotide sequences in the sample also encode this CDR3. CDR3 DNA sequence: TGTGCCAGCACTCTCGGAGAGACCCAGTACTTC. Translated, it gives CASTLGETQYF. The chain couples TRBV12-3 or TRBV12-4 to TRBJ2-5; no firm D call. V gave up 7 bases and J gave up 4 bases, with 7 bases separating them. This CDR3 region has 11 residues.

The chain has TRBV19 and TRBJ1-5; possible D gene TRBD1, 5 bases. The germline gives CDR1 LNHDA, CDR2 SQIVND (reference sequence). V gave up 1 base and J gave up 3 bases, with 10 bases separating them. The CDR3 totals 15 residues. CDR3 loop: CASSIGGFFNQPQHF. CDR3 DNA sequence: TGTGCCAGTAGTATAGGGGGGTTCTTCAATCAGCCCCAGCATTTT.

The genes are TRBV15 and TRBJ2-3, with a tentative D call TRBD2 (5 bases). This CDR3 region has 16 residues. The germline gives CDR1 LNHNV, CDR2 YYDKDF (reference sequence). The V and J ends lost 0 bases and 4 bases respectively, with 14 bases between them. The CDR3 region is CATSREGPGGADTQYF. CDR3 nucleotides: TGTGCCACCAGCAGAGAAGGGCCCGGAGGTGCAGATACGCAGTATTTT. The full variable domain, its missing parts supplied by reference TRBV15 and TRBJ2-3, is DAMVIQNPRYQVTQFGKPVTLSCSQTLNHNVMYWYQQKSSQAPKLLFHYYDKDFNNEADTPDNFQSRRPNTSFCFLDIRSPGLGDTAMYLCATSREGPGGADTQYFGPGTRLTVL.

The chain is built from TRBV19 and TRBJ1-2; tentative D call: TRBD1 (6 bases). CDR1 is LNHDA, CDR2 SQIVND, per germline (reference sequence). Between the trimmed V and J ends, which lost 6 bases and 1 base, there was a span of 12 bases. This CDR3 spans 14 amino acids. The CDR3 sequence: CASRSAGDNYGYTF. The DNA of the CDR3 is TGTGCCAGTAGATCCGCAGGGGATAACTATGGCTACACCTTC.

The gene calls are TRBV19 and TRBJ1-1, with 10 bases aligning to TRBD1. V lost 11 bases, J lost 0 bases, and 6 bases stayed unmatched. The CDR3 covers 14 residues. The V gene's germline CDR1 is LNHDA and CDR2 SQIVND (reference sequence). The CDR3 region is CAVGDRGLNTEAFF. In DNA, the CDR3 is TGTGCCGTGGGGGACAGGGGTTTGAACACTGAAGCTTTCTTT.